Listed below are T cell receptor beta chains from one sample, sequenced in a study of blood T cell repertoires in COVID-19. This table comes from immunoSEQ multiplex PCR, and its TCRdb copy is limited to in-frame clones, with some not included. The sample consists of under 300,000 clones, under 90% of them appearing once. Sequencing was done on a sample of PBMCs or T cells enriched from blood (not recorded which). Source of these receptors: a woman aged 55-70 years who had recovered from COVID-19. The CDR3 runs from the conserved cysteine through the conserved F or W. The order of the fields is CDR3 protein, CDR3 DNA, D gene, J gene, V gene. The D gene is left open where the match is weak.

CDR3: CASSSAGSDYEQYF
DNA: TGTGCCAGCAGTTCTGCAGGCTCAGATTACGAGCAGTACTTC
D: -
J: TRBJ2-7
V: TRBV28

CDR3: CASSYSRLDLTDTQYF
DNA: TGTGCCAGCAGTTACTCGAGACTAGACTTAACAGATACGCAGTATTTT
D: -
J: TRBJ2-3
V: TRBV6-2/TRBV6-3

CDR3: CASSWDRGSNEKLFF
DNA: TGTGCCAGCAGCTGGGACAGGGGGTCTAATGAAAAACTGTTTTTT
D: TRBD1
J: TRBJ1-4
V: TRBV5-5

CDR3: CASSNRESLPQHF
DNA: TGTGCCAGCAGCAACAGGGAGTCCCTTCCCCAGCATTTT
D: -
J: TRBJ1-5
V: TRBV5-8

CDR3: CASSPTGENYEQYF
DNA: TGTGCCAGCTCACCTACAGGGGAGAACTACGAGCAGTACTTC
D: TRBD1
J: TRBJ2-7
V: TRBV18

CDR3: CASSLSTGEWDEQFF
DNA: TGTGCCAGCAGCTTATCGACAGGGGAGTGGGATGAGCAGTTCTTC
D: TRBD1
J: TRBJ2-1
V: TRBV7-3

CDR3: CASRRLAGAETQYF
DNA: TGTGCCAGCAGACGACTAGCGGGAGCGGAGACCCAGTACTTC
D: TRBD2
J: TRBJ2-5
V: TRBV6-5

CDR3: CASSSPPDEQFF
DNA: TGTGCCAGTAGTTCCCCGCCGGATGAGCAGTTCTTC
D: -
J: TRBJ2-1
V: TRBV19

CDR3: CASSRATEAFF
DNA: TGTGCCAGCAGCAGGGCCACTGAAGCTTTCTTT
D: -
J: TRBJ1-1
V: TRBV2

CDR3: CASSIGGAGGNTIYF
DNA: TGTGCCAGCAGCATAGGTGGGGCAGGAGGAAACACCATATATTTT
D: -
J: TRBJ1-3
V: TRBV28

CDR3: CSVEDGYVQGGLVTEAFF
DNA: TGCAGCGTTGAAGACGGTTATGTACAGGGGGGATTGGTCACTGAAGCTTTCTTT
D: TRBD1
J: TRBJ1-1
V: TRBV29-1